This entry lists 12 T cell receptor beta chains sequenced from one sample in a study of blood T cell repertoires in COVID-19 (dated by TCRdb to 2018 to 2021). The receptor library was made with the immunoSEQ multiplex PCR assay. As stored in TCRdb, this immuneACCESS dataset retains in-frame rearrangements with V and J assigned. A fraction of the clones does not appear; measured against another copy, unresolved V genes explain less than half of the discrepancy, and the remainder lacks a known reason. The sample yields some 97,000 clones; about 86% were counted once. Of the sample, roughly 3% is held by the ten largest clones. The sample was PBMCs or T cells enriched from blood (not recorded which). Receptor source: a woman aged 50 to 60 who had recovered from COVID-19.

The CDR3, as DNA: TGTGCCACCAGTCCCGGGACTAGCACAGATACGCAGTATTTT. This translates into CATSPGTSTDTQYF. The genes are TRBV24-1 and TRBJ2-3; D possibly corresponds to TRBD2 (6 bases). This CDR3 is 14 amino acids long. The germline V gene has CDR1 KGHDR and CDR2 SFDVKD. V was shortened by 6 bases and J by 0 bases, with 9 bases between the two germline ends.

The chain employs TRBV7-3 and TRBJ2-1, with D uncertain. Deletions cut 0 bases from V and 3 bases from J, with 12 bases between. Germline values: CDR1 SGHTA, CDR2 FQGTGA. The CDR3 sequence is 16 residues long. CDR3 bases: TGTGCCAGCAGCTTAACGCCCTCTTCCGGCTACAATGAGCAGTTCTTC. This gives the protein CASSLTPSSGYNEQFF.

The CDR3: CAISESSAAGMNTEAFF. CDR3 nucleotide sequence: TGTGCCATCAGTGAGTCGAGCGCGGCAGGGATGAACACTGAAGCTTTCTTT. This chain connects TRBV10-3 to TRBJ1-1; TRBD1 is a possible D gene (5 bases). The V gene's germline CDR1 is ENHRY and CDR2 SYGVKD. V was clipped by 0 bases and J by 0 bases, with 14 bases between them. This CDR3 contains 17 residues.

The genes are TRBV28 and TRBJ2-1; D is unclear. This CDR3 has 15 amino acids. CDR1 and CDR2 from the germline V gene are MDHEN and SYDVKM. V gave up 5 bases and J gave up 4 bases, with 15 bases separating them. This CDR3 reads CASSPPGGLYNEQFF. In DNA form, the CDR3 reads TGTGCCAGCAGTCCCCCCGGCGGCCTATACAATGAGCAGTTCTTC.

This chain connects TRBV2 to TRBJ1-2; D is uncertain. CDR1 SNHLY and CDR2 FYNNEI come from the germline V gene. This CDR3 is built from 15 residues. The V gene lost 10 bases and the J gene lost 4 bases, with 22 bases spanning the gap. The CDR3 bases are TGTGCCACCGCTGATTACTTTCCTGCTGGCTATGGCTACACCTTC. Translating gives CATADYFPAGYGYTF.

This clone has a single count. The chain links TRBV7-9 to TRBJ1-2; 9 bases agree with TRBD1. The CDR3 has 14 amino acids. The V gene end was trimmed by 5 bases and the J gene end by 7 bases; junction bases not matched to a gene: 8. CDR1 is SEHNR and CDR2 is FQNEAQ in the germline V gene (reference sequence). The CDR3: CASSPGTGFSGYTF. CDR3 nucleotide sequence: TGTGCCAGCAGCCCCGGGACAGGGTTTTCTGGCTACACCTTC.

The genes are TRBV13 and TRBJ2-7, with TRBD1 identical over 7 bases. CDR1 and CDR2 from the germline V gene are PRHDT and FYEKMQ (reference sequence). This CDR3 has 15 residues. V was pared by 4 bases and J by 1 base, with 7 bases of the junction left unmatched. The CDR3 nucleotides read TGTGCCAGCAGCTCCCCGGACAGGAATTCCTACGAGCAGTACTTC. Encoded protein: CASSSPDRNSYEQYF.

The gene calls are TRBV5-8 and TRBJ2-5; 8 bases are shared with TRBD1. Germline V CDR1 and CDR2: SGHTS, YDEGEE. With V trimmed by 4 bases and J by 5 bases, 10 bases remained unmatched. The length of the CDR3 is 15 residues. DNA for the CDR3: TGTGCCAGCAGCCGGTGGGGGACAGGAAAGGAGACCCAGTACTTC. It encodes CASSRWGTGKETQYF.

V usage is TRBV9 and J usage is TRBJ1-6, with 7 bases matching TRBD1. This CDR3 is built from 14 residues. V was clipped by 9 bases and J by 4 bases; unmatched bases: 7. Germline V gene lookup returns CDR1 SGDLS and CDR2 YYNGEE. The CDR3, as DNA: TGTGCCAATGGGCGGGGACAGTATAATTCACCCCTCCACTTT. Residues: CANGRGQYNSPLHF.

This chain uses TRBV5-5 with TRBJ2-7; 7 bases agree with TRBD2. The V gene's germline CDR1 is SGHKS and CDR2 YYEKEE (reference sequence). The CDR3 consists of 17 residues. Germline trimming cut 3 bases from V and 0 bases from J; bases unmatched to any gene: 12. The CDR3 loop reads CASSSGGLKDTSYEQYF. The CDR3, as DNA: TGTGCCAGCAGCTCGGGGGGTTTAAAGGACACCTCCTACGAGCAGTACTTC.

The rearrangement joins TRBV28 to TRBJ2-3; TRBD2 is a possible D gene (5 bases). CDR1 and CDR2 (germline): MDHEN, SYDVKM. The CDR3 is made up of 13 amino acids. The V end lost 1 base, the J end lost 4 bases, and 6 bases lay between the germline ends. The CDR3 protein is CASSLFGADTQYF. As DNA, the CDR3 is TGTGCCAGCAGTTTATTCGGGGCAGATACGCAGTATTTT.

CDR3 residues: CASSDGTSGGQETQYF. The CDR3 DNA follows: TGCGCCAGCAGTGACGGGACTAGCGGGGGACAAGAGACCCAGTACTTC. The chain employs TRBV10-1 and TRBJ2-5; 14 positions agree with TRBD2. Losses at the gene ends were 3 bases for V and 2 bases for J; bases not matched to a gene: 2. The CDR3 is 16 residues long. CDR1 and CDR2 from the germline V gene are WNHNN and SYGVQD (reference sequence).